One sample yielded the 7 T cell receptor beta chains listed below, sequenced in a study of T cell repertoires in cytomegalovirus infection. TCRdb re-derived calls from the reads in MiXCR, one entry per CDR3 protein. The sample holds fewer than 200,000 distinct CDR3 sequences, around 20% seen once. The sample taken for sequencing was PBMCs. The receptor source for this set is a human donor in good health (CMV status not recorded). Some clones in this sample may be carry-over from other donors' samples.

This chain uses TRBV12-3 or TRBV12-4 with TRBJ2-5, with 7 bases aligning to TRBD2. The junction had 14 bases not matched to a gene; V was cut back by 3 bases and J by 7 bases. The CDR3 has 16 residues. In DNA form, the CDR3 reads TGTGCCAGCAGTTTGATTAGCGGGCAGGGACGCCGGACCCAGTACTTC. It specifies CASSLISGQGRRTQYF.

This clonotype appeared many times. The J gene is TRBJ1-6, the V gene TRBV6-1; D is undetermined. V was pared by 2 bases and J by 7 bases, with 9 bases between. Germline-derived CDR1 and CDR2 are MNHNS and SASEGT. The CDR3 extends over 14 amino acids. CDR3 sequence (DNA): TGTGCCAGCAGTGAATTTTTAGGGAATTCACCCCTCCACTTT. Its protein product is CASSEFLGNSPLHF.

The V gene is TRBV9, the J gene TRBJ2-2; no clear D. The length of the CDR3 is 14 residues. Germline V gives CDR1 SGDLS, CDR2 YYNGEE. The V end was cut by 0 bases, the J end by 1 base, with 4 bases between. The CDR3 nucleotides read TGTGCCAGCAGCGTAGGTGAGAACACCGGGGAGCTGTTTTTT. Amino acid sequence: CASSVGENTGELFF.

The rearrangement joins TRBV12-3 or TRBV12-4 to TRBJ2-6; D unclear. Deletions cut 4 bases from V and 2 bases from J, with 9 bases between. The CDR3 length is 15 residues. The CDR3 DNA reads as TGTGCCAGCAGTTCCATGGGGACTGGGGCCAACGTCCTGACTTTC. Its protein is CASSSMGTGANVLTF.

The chain carries TRBV6-2 or TRBV6-3 and TRBJ1-5; D perhaps matches TRBD1 (6 bases). Per the germline V gene, CDR1 is MNHEY and CDR2 is SVGEGT. The CDR3 has 13 residues. V lost 7 bases to trimming and J lost 6 bases, with 13 bases between them. For the CDR3, the DNA is TGTGCCAGCAAGCGAGGGGGAGGTCAGCCCCAGCATTTT. Translated: CASKRGGGQPQHF.

There are many counts of this clonotype. The chain links TRBV6-1 to TRBJ1-1; no definite D call. The CDR3 is made up of 17 amino acids. Germline V lookup: CDR1 MNHNS, CDR2 SASEGT. Trimming took 0 bases from V and 1 from J, leaving 15 bases between them. The CDR3 sequence is CASSEAPFRGSNTEAFF. In nucleotides, the CDR3 is TGTGCCAGCAGTGAAGCGCCTTTTCGGGGTTCGAACACTGAAGCTTTCTTT.

As for this clonotype: The junction and the germline gene differ at one end; a read error may be behind it. V gene TRBV7-6 combines with J gene TRBJ2-7; unclear D gene. In germline, CDR1 is SGHVS, CDR2 FNYEAQ. The CDR3 is 14 residues long. DNA of the CDR3: TGTGCCAGCAGATTAGGAGAGACAACCTACGAGCAGTACTTC. Amino acid sequence: CASRLGETTYEQYF.